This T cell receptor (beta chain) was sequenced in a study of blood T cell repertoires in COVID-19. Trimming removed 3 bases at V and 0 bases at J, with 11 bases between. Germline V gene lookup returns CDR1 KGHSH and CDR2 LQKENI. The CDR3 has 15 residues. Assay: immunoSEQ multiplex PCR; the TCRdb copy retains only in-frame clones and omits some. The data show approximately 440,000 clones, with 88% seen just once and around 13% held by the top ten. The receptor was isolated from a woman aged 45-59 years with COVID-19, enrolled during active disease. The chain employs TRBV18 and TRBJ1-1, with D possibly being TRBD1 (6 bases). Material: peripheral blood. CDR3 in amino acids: CASSPTGEMNTEAFF. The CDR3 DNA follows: TGTGCCAGCTCACCGACAGGAGAAATGAACACTGAAGCTTTCTTT.